This TCR beta chain stems from a study of CXCR3-negative and CXCR3-positive naive CD8 T cells. TRB cDNA libraries were made by UMI-labeled 5' RACE. TCRdb re-called the 5' RACE reads, yielding one record per CDR3 amino acid sequence without DNA. Its table lists 46,000 or so distinct CDR3 sequences. CDR1 and CDR2 from the germline V gene are MGHDK and SYGVNS. This CDR3 spans 14 amino acids. Comments on this clonotype: Antigen unknown.

Study results and limitations: With CXCR3 expression partially decreased after cryopreservation, most assays relied on fresh PBMCs.

This TCR was sampled from a human donor in good health. Some clones in this sample may be carry-over from other donors' samples. The source material was naive CXCR3- CD8+ T cells from blood. Subset: CD45RO-CCR7+CD27+CD95- naive CD8+ T cells lacking CXCR3 (TNR3-). The gene calls are TRBV25-1 and TRBJ2-7; TCRdb returns TRBD1, unconfirmable since there is no DNA. The CDR3 region is CASSEWGGNYEQYF.